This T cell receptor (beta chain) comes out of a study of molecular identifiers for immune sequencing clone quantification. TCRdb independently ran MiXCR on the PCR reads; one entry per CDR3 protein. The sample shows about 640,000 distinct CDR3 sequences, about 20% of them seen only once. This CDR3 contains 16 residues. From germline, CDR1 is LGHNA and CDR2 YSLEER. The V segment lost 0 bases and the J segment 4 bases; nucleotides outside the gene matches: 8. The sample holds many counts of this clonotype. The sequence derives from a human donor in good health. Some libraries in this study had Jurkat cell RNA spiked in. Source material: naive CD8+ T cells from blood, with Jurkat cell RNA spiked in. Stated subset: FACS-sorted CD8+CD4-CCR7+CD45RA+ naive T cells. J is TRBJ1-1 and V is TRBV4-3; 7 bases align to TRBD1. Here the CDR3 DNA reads TGCGCCAGCAGCCAAGACGGAGGAGGGGGCAGCACTGAAGCTTTCTTT. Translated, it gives CASSQDGGGGSTEAFF.